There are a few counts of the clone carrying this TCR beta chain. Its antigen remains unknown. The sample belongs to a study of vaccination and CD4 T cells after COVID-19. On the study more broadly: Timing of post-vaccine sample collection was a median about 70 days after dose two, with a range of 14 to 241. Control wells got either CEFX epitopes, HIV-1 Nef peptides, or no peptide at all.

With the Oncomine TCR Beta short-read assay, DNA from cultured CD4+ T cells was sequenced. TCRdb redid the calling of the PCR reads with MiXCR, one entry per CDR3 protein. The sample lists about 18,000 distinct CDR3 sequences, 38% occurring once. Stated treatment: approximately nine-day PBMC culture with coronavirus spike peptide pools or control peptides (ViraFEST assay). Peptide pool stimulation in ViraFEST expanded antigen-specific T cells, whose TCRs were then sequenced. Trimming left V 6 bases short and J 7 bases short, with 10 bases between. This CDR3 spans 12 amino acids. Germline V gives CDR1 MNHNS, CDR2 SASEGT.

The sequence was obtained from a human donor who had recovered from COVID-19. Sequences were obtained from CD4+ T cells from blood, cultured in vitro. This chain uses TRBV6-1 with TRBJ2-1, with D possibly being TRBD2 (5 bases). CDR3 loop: CASSGLRNEQFF. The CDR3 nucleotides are TGTGCCAGCAGCGGACTCCGGAATGAGCAGTTCTTC.